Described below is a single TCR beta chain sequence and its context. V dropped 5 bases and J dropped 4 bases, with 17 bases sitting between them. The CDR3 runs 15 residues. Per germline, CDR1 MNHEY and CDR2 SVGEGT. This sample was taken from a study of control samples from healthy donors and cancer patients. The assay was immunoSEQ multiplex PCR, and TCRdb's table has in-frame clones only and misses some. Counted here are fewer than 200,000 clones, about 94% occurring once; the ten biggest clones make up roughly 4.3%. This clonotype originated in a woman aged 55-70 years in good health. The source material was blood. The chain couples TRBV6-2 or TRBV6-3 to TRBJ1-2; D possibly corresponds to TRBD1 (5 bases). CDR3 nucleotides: TGTGCCAGCAGTCCCCGCGGCGCAGGGAGCTATGGCTACACCTTC. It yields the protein CASSPRGAGSYGYTF.